A selection of T cell receptor beta chains follows, all from one sample in a study of blood T cell repertoires in COVID-19. Using immunoSEQ multiplex PCR, the repertoire was profiled, and TCRdb retains in-frame clones only, with some absent. The table records some 74,000 clones, approximately 79% of them present only once. Sequencing was done on a sample of peripheral blood. These receptors were collected from a man aged 65 to 79 with active or convalescent COVID-19. CDR3s include the opening cysteine and the closing phenylalanine or tryptophan. D genes are given only for firm matches. Clone size, where shown, is once, few, many, or a class for clones that have expanded.

v_call: TRBV24-1; d_call: TRBD1; clone_size: NA; j_call: TRBJ2-2; cdr3_aa: CATSEGTVSGELFF; cdr3_nt: TGTGCCACCAGTGAAGGGACAGTCTCCGGGGAGCTGTTTTTT
v_call: TRBV6-1; d_call: TRBD2; clone_size: NA; j_call: TRBJ2-3; cdr3_aa: CASSEQAGGPDTQYF; cdr3_nt: TGTGCCAGCAGTGAGCAAGCGGGGGGACCAGATACGCAGTATTTT
v_call: TRBV5-1; d_call: TRBD1; clone_size: NA; j_call: TRBJ1-2; cdr3_aa: CASSLITTGPYGYTF; cdr3_nt: TGCGCCAGCAGCTTGATTACGACAGGGCCCTATGGCTACACCTTC
v_call: TRBV2; d_call: NA; clone_size: NA; j_call: TRBJ2-5; cdr3_aa: CASRWGAKETQYF; cdr3_nt: TGTGCCAGCAGGTGGGGAGCCAAAGAGACCCAGTACTTC
v_call: TRBV21-1; d_call: NA; clone_size: NA; j_call: TRBJ1-1; cdr3_aa: CASMGQGGNTEAFF; cdr3_nt: TGTGCCAGCATGGGCCAGGGGGGGAACACTGAAGCTTTCTTT
v_call: TRBV21-1; d_call: NA; clone_size: once; j_call: TRBJ2-2; cdr3_aa: CASSKVRGDTGELFF; cdr3_nt: TGTGCCAGCAGCAAAGTCAGGGGGGACACCGGGGAGCTGTTTTTT
v_call: TRBV10-3; d_call: TRBD1; clone_size: NA; j_call: TRBJ2-1; cdr3_aa: CAIKGQGLVF; cdr3_nt: TGTGCCATCAAAGGACAGGGATTGGTCTTC
v_call: TRBV14; d_call: TRBD1; clone_size: NA; j_call: TRBJ2-3; cdr3_aa: CASSKRGTGVGDTQYF; cdr3_nt: TGTGCCAGCAGCAAAAGAGGGACAGGGGTCGGCGATACGCAGTATTTT
v_call: TRBV5-6; d_call: NA; clone_size: NA; j_call: TRBJ2-3; cdr3_aa: CASSREVGEDTQYF; cdr3_nt: TGTGCCAGCAGCAGGGAGGTGGGGGAAGATACGCAGTATTTT
v_call: TRBV13; d_call: NA; clone_size: NA; j_call: TRBJ1-5; cdr3_aa: CASSARTVGDSNQPQHF; cdr3_nt: TGTGCCAGCAGCGCCCGGACAGTTGGGGATAGCAATCAGCCCCAGCATTTT
v_call: TRBV19; d_call: TRBD1; clone_size: NA; j_call: TRBJ2-6; cdr3_aa: CASNRPWGQAESGANVLTF; cdr3_nt: TGTGCCAGTAATCGACCGTGGGGACAGGCAGAATCTGGGGCCAACGTCCTGACTTTC
v_call: TRBV5-4; d_call: NA; clone_size: NA; j_call: TRBJ1-4; cdr3_aa: CASSFDRSREKLFF; cdr3_nt: TGTGCCAGCAGCTTCGATAGAAGTCGAGAAAAACTGTTTTTT
v_call: TRBV19; d_call: NA; clone_size: few; j_call: TRBJ2-1; cdr3_aa: CASNQGLSTHEQFF; cdr3_nt: TGTGCCAGTAATCAGGGACTTTCTACGCATGAGCAGTTCTTC
v_call: TRBV28; d_call: NA; clone_size: NA; j_call: TRBJ1-3; cdr3_aa: CASSTTEHTIYF; cdr3_nt: TGTGCCAGCAGCACAACCGAACACACCATATATTTT
v_call: TRBV5-1; d_call: NA; clone_size: NA; j_call: TRBJ2-4; cdr3_aa: CASSPDEDKNIQYF; cdr3_nt: TGCGCCAGCAGCCCTGACGAGGACAAAAACATTCAGTACTTC
v_call: TRBV4-1; d_call: NA; clone_size: NA; j_call: TRBJ2-5; cdr3_aa: CASSQREQETQYF; cdr3_nt: TGCGCCAGCAGCCAGCGAGAGCAAGAGACCCAGTACTTC
v_call: TRBV27; d_call: NA; clone_size: NA; j_call: TRBJ2-7; cdr3_aa: CASSLMAFNEQYF; cdr3_nt: TGTGCCAGCAGTTTAATGGCCTTTAACGAGCAGTACTTC
v_call: TRBV30; d_call: TRBD2; clone_size: NA; j_call: TRBJ2-1; cdr3_aa: CAWGTSGAYNEQFF; cdr3_nt: TGTGCCTGGGGAACTAGCGGGGCATACAATGAGCAGTTCTTC
v_call: TRBV9; d_call: NA; clone_size: NA; j_call: TRBJ1-1; cdr3_aa: CASSVLGASTEAFF; cdr3_nt: TGTGCCAGCAGCGTACTAGGGGCGAGCACTGAAGCTTTCTTT
v_call: TRBV5-4; d_call: TRBD2; clone_size: NA; j_call: TRBJ2-2; cdr3_aa: CASSLDVAGGDTGELFF; cdr3_nt: TGTGCCAGCAGCTTGGATGTGGCGGGGGGGGACACCGGGGAGCTGTTTTTT
v_call: TRBV9; d_call: TRBD2; clone_size: NA; j_call: TRBJ2-7; cdr3_aa: CASSVGPSGGSYEQYF; cdr3_nt: TGTGCCAGCAGCGTAGGGCCTAGCGGGGGGTCGTACGAGCAGTACTTC
v_call: TRBV6-2/TRBV6-3; d_call: TRBD2; clone_size: NA; j_call: TRBJ2-1; cdr3_aa: CASSTRLAGVSEQFF; cdr3_nt: TGTGCCAGCAGTACAAGACTAGCGGGGGTGAGTGAGCAGTTCTTC
v_call: TRBV4-1; d_call: TRBD1; clone_size: NA; j_call: TRBJ1-2; cdr3_aa: CASSQDRGWNGYTF; cdr3_nt: TGCGCCAGCAGCCAAGACAGGGGGTGGAATGGCTACACCTTC
v_call: TRBV7-9; d_call: TRBD1; clone_size: NA; j_call: TRBJ1-6; cdr3_aa: CASSLEDRVEAPLHF; cdr3_nt: TGTGCCAGCAGCTTAGAGGACAGGGTGGAAGCACCCCTCCACTTT
v_call: TRBV19; d_call: TRBD1; clone_size: NA; j_call: TRBJ2-7; cdr3_aa: CASSRDRSYEQYF; cdr3_nt: TGTGCCAGTAGCAGGGACAGGTCCTACGAGCAGTACTTC
v_call: TRBV2; d_call: TRBD2; clone_size: once; j_call: TRBJ2-1; cdr3_aa: CASSESGGAYNEQFF; cdr3_nt: TGTGCCAGCAGTGAAAGCGGGGGGGCCTACAATGAGCAGTTCTTC
v_call: TRBV21-1; d_call: NA; clone_size: NA; j_call: TRBJ2-7; cdr3_aa: CASSAQVYEQYF; cdr3_nt: TGTGCCAGCAGCGCACAGGTCTACGAGCAGTACTTC
v_call: TRBV27; d_call: TRBD2; clone_size: once; j_call: TRBJ2-3; cdr3_aa: CASSLRGGTDTQYF; cdr3_nt: TGTGCCAGCAGTTTACGGGGGGGTACAGATACGCAGTATTTT
v_call: TRBV9; d_call: NA; clone_size: NA; j_call: TRBJ2-4; cdr3_aa: CASSVDGRLAKNIQYF; cdr3_nt: TGTGCCAGCAGCGTAGATGGTCGACTAGCCAAAAACATTCAGTACTTC